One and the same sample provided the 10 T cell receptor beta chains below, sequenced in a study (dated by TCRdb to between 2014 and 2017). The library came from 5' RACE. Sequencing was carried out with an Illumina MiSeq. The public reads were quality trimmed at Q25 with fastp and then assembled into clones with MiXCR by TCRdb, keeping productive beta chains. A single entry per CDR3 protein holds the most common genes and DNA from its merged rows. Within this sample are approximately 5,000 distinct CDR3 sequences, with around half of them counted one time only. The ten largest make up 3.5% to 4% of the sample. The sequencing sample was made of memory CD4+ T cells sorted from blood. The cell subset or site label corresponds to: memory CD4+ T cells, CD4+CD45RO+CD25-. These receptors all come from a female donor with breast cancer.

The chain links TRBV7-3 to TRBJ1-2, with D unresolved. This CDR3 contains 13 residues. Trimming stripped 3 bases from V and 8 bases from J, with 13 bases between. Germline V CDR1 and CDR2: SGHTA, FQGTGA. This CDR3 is CASSFRDGGGYTF. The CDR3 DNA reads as TGTGCCAGCAGCTTTCGAGACGGCGGGGGCTACACCTTC.

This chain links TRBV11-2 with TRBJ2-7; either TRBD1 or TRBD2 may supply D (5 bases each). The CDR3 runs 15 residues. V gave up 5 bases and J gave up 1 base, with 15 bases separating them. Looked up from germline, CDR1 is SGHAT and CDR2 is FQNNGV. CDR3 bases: TGTGCCAGCAGCCCGCTGGGACGGATGTCCTACGAGCAGTACTTC. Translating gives CASSPLGRMSYEQYF. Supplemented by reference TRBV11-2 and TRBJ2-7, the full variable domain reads EAGVAQSPRYKIIEKRQSVAFWCNPISGHATLYWYQQILGQGPKLLIQFQNNGVVDDSQLPKDRFSAERLKGVDSTLKIQPAKLEDSAVYLCASSPLGRMSYEQYFGPGTRLTVT.

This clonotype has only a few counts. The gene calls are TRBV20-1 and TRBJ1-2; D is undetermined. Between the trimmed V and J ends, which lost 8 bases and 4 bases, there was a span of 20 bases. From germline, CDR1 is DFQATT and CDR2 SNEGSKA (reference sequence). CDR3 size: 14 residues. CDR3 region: CSPTDRLSVYGYTF. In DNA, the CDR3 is TGCAGTCCGACGGATCGCTTGAGTGTCTATGGCTACACCTTC.

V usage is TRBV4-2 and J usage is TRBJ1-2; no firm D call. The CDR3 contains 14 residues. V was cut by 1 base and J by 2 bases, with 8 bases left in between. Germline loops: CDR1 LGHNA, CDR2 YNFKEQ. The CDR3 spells CASSQVASNYGYTF. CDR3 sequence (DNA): TGTGCCAGCAGCCAAGTTGCCTCGAACTATGGCTACACCTTC.

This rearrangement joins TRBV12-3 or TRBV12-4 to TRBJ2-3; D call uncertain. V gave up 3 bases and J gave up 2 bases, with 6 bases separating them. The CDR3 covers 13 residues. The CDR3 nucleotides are TGTGCCAGCAGTTTGGCAGCCACAGATACGCAGTATTTT. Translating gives CASSLAATDTQYF.

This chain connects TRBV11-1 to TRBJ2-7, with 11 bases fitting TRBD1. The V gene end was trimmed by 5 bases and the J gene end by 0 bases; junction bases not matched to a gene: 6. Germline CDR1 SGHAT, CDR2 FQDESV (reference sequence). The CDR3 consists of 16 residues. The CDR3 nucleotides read TGTGCCAGCAGCAACCGGGACAGGGGGATCTCCTACGAGCAGTACTTC. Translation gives CASSNRDRGISYEQYF.

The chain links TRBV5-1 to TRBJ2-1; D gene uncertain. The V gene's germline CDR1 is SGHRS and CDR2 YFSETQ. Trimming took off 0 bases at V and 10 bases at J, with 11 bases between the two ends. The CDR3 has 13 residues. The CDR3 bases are TGCGCCAGCAGCTTGGAGCCGTCGACCGAGCAGTTCTTC. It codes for CASSLEPSTEQFF.

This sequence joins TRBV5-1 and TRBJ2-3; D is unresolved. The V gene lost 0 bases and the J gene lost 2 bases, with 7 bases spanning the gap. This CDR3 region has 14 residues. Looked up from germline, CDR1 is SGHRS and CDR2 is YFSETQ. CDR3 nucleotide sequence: TGCGCCAGCAGCTTGGAAAGAAACACAGATACGCAGTATTTT. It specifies CASSLERNTDTQYF. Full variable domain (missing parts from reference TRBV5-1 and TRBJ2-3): KAGVTQTPRYLIKTRGQQVTLSCSPISGHRSVSWYQQTPGQGLQFLFEYFSETQRNKGNFPGRFSGRQFSNSRSEMNVSTLELGDSALYLCASSLERNTDTQYFGPGTRLTVL.

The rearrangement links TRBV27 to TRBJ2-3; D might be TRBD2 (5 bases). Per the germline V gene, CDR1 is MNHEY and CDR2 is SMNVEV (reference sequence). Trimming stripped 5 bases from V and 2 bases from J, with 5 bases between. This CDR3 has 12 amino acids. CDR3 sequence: CASSGLTDTQYF. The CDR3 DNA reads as TGTGCCAGCAGTGGACTCACAGATACGCAGTATTTT.

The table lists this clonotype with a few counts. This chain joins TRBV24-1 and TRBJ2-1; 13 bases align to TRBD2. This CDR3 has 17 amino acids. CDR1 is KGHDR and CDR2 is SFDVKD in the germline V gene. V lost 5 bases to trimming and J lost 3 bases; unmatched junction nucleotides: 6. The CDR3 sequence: CATSGAGLAGRYNEQFF. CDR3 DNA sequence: TGTGCCACCAGTGGGGCGGGACTAGCGGGGCGCTACAATGAGCAGTTCTTC.